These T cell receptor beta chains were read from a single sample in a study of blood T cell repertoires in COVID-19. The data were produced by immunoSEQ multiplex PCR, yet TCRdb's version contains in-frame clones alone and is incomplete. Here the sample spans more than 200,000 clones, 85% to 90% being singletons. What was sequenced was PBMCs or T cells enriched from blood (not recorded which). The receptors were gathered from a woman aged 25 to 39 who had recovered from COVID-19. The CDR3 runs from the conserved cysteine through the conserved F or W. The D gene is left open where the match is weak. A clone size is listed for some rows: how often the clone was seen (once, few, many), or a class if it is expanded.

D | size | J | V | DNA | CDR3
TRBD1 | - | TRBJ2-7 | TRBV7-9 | TGTGCCAGCAGCTTAGCCATTGGGACAGGGATATACGAGCAGTACTTC | CASSLAIGTGIYEQYF
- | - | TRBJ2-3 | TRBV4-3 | TGCGCCAGCAGGATCGGACACCTCCTCACAGATACGCAGTATTTT | CASRIGHLLTDTQYF
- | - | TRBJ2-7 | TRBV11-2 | TGTGCCAGCAGCTCCATACCTCGACAGGGGAGGGTCTACGAGCAGTACTTC | CASSSIPRQGRVYEQYF
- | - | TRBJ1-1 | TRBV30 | TGTGCCTGGGGGTACCCAGACAGGTACACTGAAGCTTTCTTT | CAWGYPDRYTEAFF
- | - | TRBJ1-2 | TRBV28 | TGTGCCAGCAGTTATAGCTATGGCTACACCTTC | CASSYSYGYTF
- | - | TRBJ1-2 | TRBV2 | TGTGCCAGCAGTATTCGACAGGCTAACTATGGCTACACCTTC | CASSIRQANYGYTF
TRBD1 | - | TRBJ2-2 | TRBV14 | TGTGCCAGCAGCCAAGATACCCCCCGCGGACAGGGGTCCCCCCCTAAACACCGGGGAGCTGTTTTT | CASSQDTPRGQGSPPKHRGAVF
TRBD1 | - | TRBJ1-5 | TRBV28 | TGTGCCAGCAGCTTGGGACAGGTAAATCAGCCCCAGCATTTT | CASSLGQVNQPQHF
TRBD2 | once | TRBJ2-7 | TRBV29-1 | TGCAGCGTGAAAGAGGCTAGCGGACCCCGTATCTACGAGCAGTACTTC | CSVKEASGPRIYEQYF
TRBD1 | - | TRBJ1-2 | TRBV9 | TGTGCCAGCAGCGACCTGGGGACAGTGGGAGGCTACACCTTC | CASSDLGTVGGYTF
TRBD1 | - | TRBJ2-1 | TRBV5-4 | TGTGCCAGCAGCTCCTCTATTCGGACAGGGGTCAATGAGCAGTTCTTC | CASSSSIRTGVNEQFF
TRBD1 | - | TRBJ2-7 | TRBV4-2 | TGTGCCAGCAGCCAAGAGGTACAGGGGGCTTACGAGCAGTACTTC | CASSQEVQGAYEQYF
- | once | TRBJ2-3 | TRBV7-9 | TGTGCCAGCAGCTTAGTATCGGATACGCAGTATTTT | CASSLVSDTQYF
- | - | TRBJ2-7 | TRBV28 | TGTGCCAGCATCGGCGGAGGGTCCTCCTACGAGCAGTACTTC | CASIGGGSSYEQYF